Below, 13 T cell receptor beta chains from the same sample are listed, as sequenced in a study of blood T cell repertoires in COVID-19. Libraries were prepared by immunoSEQ multiplex PCR; TCRdb keeps only in-frame clonotypes and omits some of them. The sample contains roughly 240,000 clones, 83% of which appear only once. The sample comprised PBMCs or T cells enriched from blood (not recorded which). The receptors originated from a woman aged 40 to 50 who had been exposed to COVID-19.

This clone was counted between two and nine times. The rearrangement links TRBV9 to TRBJ1-1; D remains ambiguous. The CDR3 is 12 amino acids. The ends were cut back, 4 bases at V and 1 base at J, with 5 bases in the middle. The germline CDR1 and CDR2 sequences are SGDLS and YYNGEE. The DNA of the CDR3 is TGTGCCAGCAGCTTCGGGAACACTGAAGCTTTCTTT. This encodes CASSFGNTEAFF. The full variable domain, completed using reference TRBV9 and TRBJ1-1, is DSGVTQTPKHLITATGQRVTLRCSPRSGDLSVYWYQQSLDQGLQFLIQYYNGEERAKGNILERFSAQQFPDLHSELNLSSLELGDSALYFCASSFGNTEAFFGQGTRLTVV.

A single count supports this clone. J is TRBJ1-2 and V is TRBV28; TRBD1 might be the D (6 bases). The CDR3 length is 14 residues. The ends were cut back, 3 bases at V and 7 bases at J, with 15 bases in the middle. CDR1 and CDR2 (germline): MDHEN, SYDVKM. CDR3 DNA: TGTGCCAGCAGTTTGGTGGACAGCCGACGTGGCTACACCTTC. Encoded protein: CASSLVDSRRGYTF.

The chain combines TRBV10-3 with TRBJ2-2; TRBD2 aligns across 12 bases. From germline, CDR1 is ENHRY and CDR2 SYGVKD. V shed 5 bases and J 1 base; nucleotides not matched to a gene: 2. There are 16 residues in the CDR3. CDR3 coding DNA: TGTGCCATCAGTCCGGGACTAGCGGGGAACACCGGGGAGCTGTTTTTT. This translates into CAISPGLAGNTGELFF.

This clone has more than one count but fewer than ten. V usage is TRBV27 and J usage is TRBJ1-2; TRBD1 might be the D (5 bases). The length of the CDR3 is 15 residues. Trimming took 5 bases from V and 4 from J, leaving 17 bases between them. CDR1 and CDR2 (germline): MNHEY, SMNVEV (reference sequence). CDR3 DNA sequence: TGTGCCAGCAGTCACGACAGCCATCGAACCTATGGCTACACCTTC. It translates to CASSHDSHRTYGYTF.

This chain joins TRBV5-4 and TRBJ1-1, with 7 nucleotides matching TRBD1. Looked up from germline, CDR1 is SGHNT and CDR2 is YYREEE (reference sequence). The CDR3 length is 12 residues. Trimming took 10 bases from V and 4 from J; bases not matched to a gene: 7. Here the CDR3 reads CASSTGTTEAFF. The CDR3 DNA reads TGTGCCTCATCGACAGGGACCACTGAAGCTTTCTTT. The variable domain in full, completed from reference TRBV5-4 and TRBJ1-1, reads ETGVTQSPTHLIKTRGQQVTLRCSSQSGHNTVSWYQQALGQGPQFIFQYYREEENGRGNFPPRFSGLQFPNYSSELNVNALELDDSALYLCASSTGTTEAFFGQGTRLTVV.

The chain recombines TRBV28 with TRBJ1-2; D is unresolved. This CDR3 is built from 13 residues. Trimming took off 3 bases at V and 8 bases at J, with 13 bases between the two ends. Germline V gives CDR1 MDHEN, CDR2 SYDVKM. CDR3 sequence (DNA): TGTGCCAGCAGTTTGCGGCGACCGGGGGGCTACACCTTC. Its translation: CASSLRRPGGYTF.

This chain links TRBV19 with TRBJ1-2, with 8 bases fitting TRBD1. CDR1 is LNHDA and CDR2 is SQIVND in the germline V gene (reference sequence). J lost 3 bases, V lost 6 bases, and 3 bases had no gene match. CDR3 length: 13 residues. CDR3 DNA: TGTGCCAGTAGACGACAGGGGTACTATGGCTACACCTTC. The encoded protein is CASRRQGYYGYTF.

The chain links TRBV5-4 to TRBJ2-5; 9 nucleotides align to TRBD1. The germline CDR1 and CDR2 sequences are SGHNT and YYREEE (reference sequence). J lost 6 bases, V lost 4 bases, and 7 bases had no gene match. The CDR3 extends over 14 amino acids. The CDR3, as DNA: TGTGCCAGCAGCCCAGGGACAGGGAAGCAGACCCAGTACTTC. This encodes CASSPGTGKQTQYF.

The chain employs TRBV6-1 and TRBJ1-1; 7 bases are a match to TRBD1. The CDR3 is made up of 14 amino acids. In germline, CDR1 is MNHNS, CDR2 SASEGT. With 3 bases clipped from V and 1 base from J, the junction kept 2 bases outside the gene matches. Here the CDR3 reads CASSEGTANTEAFF. The CDR3, as DNA: TGTGCCAGCAGTGAGGGGACAGCGAACACTGAAGCTTTCTTT.

The J gene is TRBJ2-7, the V gene TRBV18, with D unclear. CDR1 KGHSH and CDR2 LQKENI come from the germline V gene. There are 15 residues in the CDR3. Trimming removed 2 bases at V and 2 bases at J, with 13 bases between. The chain's CDR3 is CASSPLIQTTYEQYF. In DNA form, the CDR3 reads TGTGCCAGCTCACCATTGATACAGACAACCTACGAGCAGTACTTC.

The chain is built from TRBV9 and TRBJ1-2; tentatively, D is TRBD1 (6 bases). Trimming cost V 0 bases and J 4 bases, with 16 bases left between them. Germline lookup yields CDR1 SGDLS and CDR2 YYNGEE. The CDR3 has 16 residues. This chain's CDR3 is CASSVATGGHSYGYTF. Here the CDR3 DNA reads TGTGCCAGCAGCGTAGCTACGGGGGGCCACTCCTATGGCTACACCTTC.

The chain combines TRBV19 with TRBJ2-5; D gene uncertain. V dropped 4 bases and J dropped 0 bases, with 3 bases sitting between them. Germline CDR1 and CDR2: LNHDA and SQIVND (reference sequence). The length of the CDR3 is 12 residues. As DNA, the CDR3 is TGTGCCAGTAGTAGGCACCAAGAGACCCAGTACTTC. Translating gives CASSRHQETQYF. Full variable domain (remainder filled in from reference TRBV19 and TRBJ2-5): DGGITQSPKYLFRKEGQNVTLSCEQNLNHDAMYWYRQDPGQGLRLIYYSQIVNDFQKGDIAEGYSVSREKKESFPLTVTSAQKNPTAFYLCASSRHQETQYFGPGTRLLVL.

The chain recombines TRBV23-1 with TRBJ1-5; 8 positions match TRBD1. TRBV23-1 is an open reading frame, and its role is uncertain. V shed 0 bases, J shed 5 bases, and the junction held 9 bases outside the gene matches. The CDR3 is made up of 17 amino acids. CDR3 in amino acids: CASSQSERQGWDQPQHF. The CDR3 bases are TGCGCCAGCAGTCAATCAGAGAGACAGGGGTGGGATCAGCCCCAGCATTTT.